The entry that follows covers one T cell receptor beta chain sequence. The sample has other DNA sequences that encode this CDR3 too. Trimming left V 3 bases short and J 1 base short, with 7 bases between. The germline CDR1 and CDR2 sequences are MNHEY and SMNVEV (reference sequence). CDR3 size: 13 residues. The data derive from a study of shared clonotypes between healthy human individuals. The naive CD8 fraction comprised CD45RO-negative cells positively selected for CCR7 and excluded terminally differentiated effector memory CD45RA+ cells. Everyone who donated was a Caucasian adult who lived in Nashville, Tennessee. Profiling relied on immunoSEQ multiplex PCR, and the TCRdb table lists in-frame clones only, not all of them. The profile shows around 1.9 million clones, 85% to 95% of them singletons.

This TCR was sampled from a man between 18 and 35 years old in good health. Some clones in this sample may be carry-over from other donors' samples. The source material was naive CD8+ T cells from PBMCs. The J gene is TRBJ2-7, the V gene TRBV27, with no clear D. CDR3 coding DNA: TGTGCCAGCAGTTTTGGAACGTCCTACGAGCAGTACTTC. It encodes CASSFGTSYEQYF.